This TCR beta chain was sequenced in a study of blood T cell repertoires in COVID-19. Study-level information: The samples span acute and convalescent COVID-19 from the United States, Italy and Spain. The analysed material was cDNA or gDNA that came from T cells, B-cell-depleted T cells, or PBMCs.

Germline CDR1 is SGHTA and CDR2 is FQGTGA. The CDR3 sequence is 16 residues long. V lost 5 bases and J lost 5; bases outside the gene matches: 9. Authors' processing steps: The authors estimated nucleated cell counts from reference gene primer amplification. The method was immunoSEQ multiplex PCR; TCRdb's version includes in-frame clones alone and lacks a portion of them. V and J calls and clone size are copied from that table; D and trimming were computed from the DNA. The table includes approximately 90,000 clones, roughly 78% detected once. This TCR was sampled from a woman older than 75 with acute or convalescent COVID-19. The V call is TRBV7-3, the J call TRBJ2-3; 11 bases map to TRBD2. Sequencing was carried out using peripheral blood. The CDR3 region is CASSTASGGRKDTQYF. The CDR3 DNA reads TGTGCCAGCAGCACCGCTAGCGGGGGGCGTAAAGATACGCAGTATTTT.